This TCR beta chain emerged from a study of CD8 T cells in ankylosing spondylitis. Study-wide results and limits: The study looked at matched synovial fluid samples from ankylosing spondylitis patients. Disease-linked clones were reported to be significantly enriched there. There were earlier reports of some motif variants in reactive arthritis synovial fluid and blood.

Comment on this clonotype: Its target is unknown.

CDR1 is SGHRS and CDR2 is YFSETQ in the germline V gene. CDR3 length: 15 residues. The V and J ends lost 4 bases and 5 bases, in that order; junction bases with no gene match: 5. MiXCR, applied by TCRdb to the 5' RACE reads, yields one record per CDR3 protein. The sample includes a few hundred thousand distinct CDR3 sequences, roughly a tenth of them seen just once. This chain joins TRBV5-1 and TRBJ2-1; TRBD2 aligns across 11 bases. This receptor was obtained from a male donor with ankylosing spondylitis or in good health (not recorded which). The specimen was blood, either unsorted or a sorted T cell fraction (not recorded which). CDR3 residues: CASSATSGGDNEQFF. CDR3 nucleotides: TGCGCCAGCAGCGCCACTAGCGGGGGTGACAATGAGCAGTTCTTC.